This TCR beta chain was retrieved from a study of vaccination and CD4 T cells after COVID-19 (dated 2022 in TCRdb). The study in broad terms: Every convalescent patient had a positive nasal swab PCR test for SARS-CoV-2, with mild disease in about 9 patients and severe disease in one. In the convalescent cohort there were six males and four females, among whom were two Hispanic individuals, seven Caucasians, two Asians and one multiracial person. Each participant got two doses of either the Pfizer-BioNTech BNT162b2 vaccine (n=8) or the Moderna mRNA-1273 vaccine (n=2). Post-COVID blood samples from convalescent patients were collected a median of approximately 93 days after diagnosis, with a range of 35 to 161 days. The time from the second vaccine dose to post-vaccine blood sampling had a median of roughly 70 days and ranged from about 14 to 250 days. Overlapping spike peptide pools from SARS-CoV-2 and from the common cold coronaviruses HCoV-NL63, HCoV-OC43 and HCoV-229E were used as culture stimuli. In control cultures, a CEFX viral epitope pool was used as positive control, an HIV-1 Nef peptide pool was used as negative control, or no peptide was added. In under twelve COVID-19 convalescent patients and 4 infection-naive healthy vaccine recipients, researchers compared the spike-specific CD4+ TCR repertoire from before mRNA vaccination with the repertoire from after. What the study reported, not specific to this receptor: Relatively few convalescent patients were included in the study, and early timepoints after natural infection were not analyzed. In convalescent patients, nearly all vaccine-specific clones (304 of 307) were found to be mono-reactive for SARS-CoV-2 spike rather than cross-reactive with common cold coronaviruses. In convalescent patients, a median around 86% of post-vaccine SARS-CoV-2-reactive clones were detected only after vaccination, suggesting vaccine-specific priming. The median number of SARS-CoV-2-reactive clonotypes rose from around 20 after infection to a few dozen after vaccination, but the change was not significant.

This clonotype was seen more than once but under ten times. Its antigen is unknown. It has no much larger one-base neighbor in the sample; base qualities were not kept. The treatment or condition label corresponds to: roughly 10-day PBMC culture with coronavirus spike peptide pools or control peptides (ViraFEST assay). The ViraFEST assay, used in the study, expanded antigen-specific T cells with peptide pools and then identified the expanded clonotypes through TCR sequencing. Positive SARS-CoV-2 PCR tests in the convalescent patients dated from March to December 2020, before Alpha, Beta and Delta variants emerged in the United States. Approximately 1.8 million PBMCs per well were cultured in IMDM with approximately 5% human AB serum and 8 to 10 IU/ml IL-2, plus 10 ug/ml peptide pools. On days 3 and 7, half of the culture medium was replaced with fresh IL-2-containing medium. CD4+ T cells were isolated after 10 days of culture through negative selection using the EasySep CD4+ T cell isolation kit. Ficoll-Paque Plus gradient centrifugation was used to isolate PBMCs from whole blood, and the isolated PBMCs were then either used fresh or cryopreserved at -140C. Triplicate wells were generally used for each culture condition.

Library prep was done by PCR. At the Johns Hopkins FTIC core, DNA from the cultured CD4+ T cells underwent TCR sequencing with the Oncomine TCR Beta short-read assay. The QIAamp micro DNA kit was used to extract genomic DNA from the cultured CD4+ T cells. The Oncomine TCR Beta libraries from cultured CD4+ T cells were pooled using unique dual indexes and then sequenced on an Illumina iSeq 100. Processing in the source paper ran as follows. Non-productive sequences were removed, and CDR3s not starting with C, not ending with F or W, or shorter than 7 amino acids were discarded. Antigen-specific clonotypes were identified using the MANAFEST web application through comparison of peptide-stimulated wells with reference and other culture wells. To be called positive, a clone needed an FDR below 0.05, an odds ratio above 5, and a productive frequency above 0.1% in at least two of three replicate wells. A clonotype was classed as cross-reactive if the clonotype showed significant expansion both in SARS-CoV-2 spike wells and in at least one common cold coronavirus spike condition. CDR3 homology was assessed with Levenshtein distances (stringdist) and unrooted phylogenetic trees (ape) in R version 3.6.1. Clones were called with MiXCR by TCRdb after fastp trimmed the public reads at Q25, and only in-frame beta chains were retained. Rows with one shared CDR3 protein collapse into an entry with the most common genes and DNA. The V and J calls were determined by TCRdb, not by the authors. The sample table holds under 25,000 distinct CDR3 sequences, of which approximately 40% were seen once. Roughly 8.1% of the sample is held by the ten biggest clonotypes.

The TCR originated in a human donor who had recovered from COVID-19. The sample was CD4+ T cells from blood, cultured in vitro, taken after SARS-CoV-2 vaccination.

The CDR3 corresponds to CASSLARLTRTGGGGYTF. The sequenced DNA: TGTGCCAGCAGCTTAGCGAGATTGACGAGGACAGGGGGCGGCGGCTACACCTTC. Rearrangement joined TRBV7-8 to TRBJ1-2; 11 of the junction bases match TRBD1. Based on the germline V gene, the CDR1 and CDR2 sequences are SGHVS and FQNEAQ. V has 0 bases trimmed and J has 8 bases trimmed; junction bases matching no gene number 14. Counted from cysteine to phenylalanine, this CDR3 has 18 amino acids. Only CDR3 DNA remains: 54 bases, in frame from the first base.